This T cell receptor (beta chain) was identified during a study of cytomegalovirus exposure and HLA in healthy donors. Study details: Later, an analysis reported that the 95 to 150 validation repertoires had used the same platform as the approximately 630 first-cohort repertoires. Overall study results and limits: Specificity for CMV antigens was confirmed in vitro for a few of the CMV-associated chains. According to reports, the classifier identified cytomegalovirus status with high specificity and sensitivity.

Germline CDR1 and CDR2: LNHDA and SQIVND (reference sequence). CDR3 length equals 14 residues. V lost 5 bases to trimming and J lost 6 bases, with 13 bases between them. About this clone: The antigen remains undetermined.

Assay used: immunoSEQ multiplex PCR; TCRdb lists only in-frame clones, some missing. This sample has 55,000 to 85,000 clones, with about 95% found just once. The chain couples TRBV19 to TRBJ2-2; perhaps TRBD1 as D (6 bases). This clonotype was obtained from a young woman in good health and CMV-seronegative. The source material was PBMCs. For the CDR3, the DNA is TGTGCCAGTAGTCTTGAAGGGGGTCCCGGGGAGCTGTTTTTT. This codes for CASSLEGGPGELFF. Supplemented by reference TRBV19 and TRBJ2-2, the full variable domain reads DGGITQSPKYLFRKEGQNVTLSCEQNLNHDAMYWYRQDPGQGLRLIYYSQIVNDFQKGDIAEGYSVSREKKESFPLTVTSAQKNPTAFYLCASSLEGGPGELFFGEGSRLTVL.